Following are 2 T cell receptor beta chains from one sample sequenced in a study of blood T cell repertoires in COVID-19. Repertoires were generated with immunoSEQ multiplex PCR, while TCRdb's copy carries only in-frame clones and drops some. The sample shows about 170,000 clones, 88% of them seen only once. Sequencing was done on a sample of peripheral blood. The receptor set was obtained from a man aged 50 to 59 who had recovered from COVID-19.

V gene TRBV19 combines with J gene TRBJ1-1, with 7 bases aligning to TRBD1. Germline loops: CDR1 LNHDA, CDR2 SQIVND (reference sequence). The CDR3 covers 15 residues. With 4 bases clipped from V and 6 bases from J, the junction kept 11 bases outside the gene matches. CDR3 residues: CASSNRDSGSSEAFF. The CDR3 DNA is TGTGCCAGTAGTAATCGGGACAGTGGAAGCTCTGAAGCTTTCTTT.

This chain uses TRBV7-2 with TRBJ1-2; 7 bases are shared with TRBD1. The V and J ends lost 6 bases and 3 bases, in that order; junction bases with no gene match: 10. The CDR3 has 15 amino acids. The V gene's germline CDR1 is SGHTA and CDR2 FQGNSA. CDR3 protein: CASRPFDRVDYGYTF. DNA of the CDR3: TGTGCCAGCAGACCTTTTGACAGGGTCGACTATGGCTACACCTTC.